The source of this T cell receptor (beta chain) is a study of response to subunit inactivated influenza vaccine. The CDR3 is made up of 14 amino acids. V trimming: 6 bases; J trimming: 3 bases; junction bases outside the gene matches: 5. Germline lookup yields CDR1 MDHEN and CDR2 SYDVKM. Each CDR3 protein is one row after TCRdb ran MiXCR on the RT-PCR reads. The data hold 550,000 to 800,000 distinct CDR3 sequences, with around 16% observed a single time. The chain employs TRBV28 and TRBJ2-1; TRBD2 agrees at 7 bases. Sequenced material: PBMCs from blood, taken less than 13 days after vaccination. The TCR originated in a man aged 45 to 65 who received an inactivated influenza vaccine. CDR3 loop: CASRTSSNYNEQFF. The CDR3 nucleotides read TGTGCCAGCAGGACTAGCTCCAACTACAATGAGCAGTTCTTC.